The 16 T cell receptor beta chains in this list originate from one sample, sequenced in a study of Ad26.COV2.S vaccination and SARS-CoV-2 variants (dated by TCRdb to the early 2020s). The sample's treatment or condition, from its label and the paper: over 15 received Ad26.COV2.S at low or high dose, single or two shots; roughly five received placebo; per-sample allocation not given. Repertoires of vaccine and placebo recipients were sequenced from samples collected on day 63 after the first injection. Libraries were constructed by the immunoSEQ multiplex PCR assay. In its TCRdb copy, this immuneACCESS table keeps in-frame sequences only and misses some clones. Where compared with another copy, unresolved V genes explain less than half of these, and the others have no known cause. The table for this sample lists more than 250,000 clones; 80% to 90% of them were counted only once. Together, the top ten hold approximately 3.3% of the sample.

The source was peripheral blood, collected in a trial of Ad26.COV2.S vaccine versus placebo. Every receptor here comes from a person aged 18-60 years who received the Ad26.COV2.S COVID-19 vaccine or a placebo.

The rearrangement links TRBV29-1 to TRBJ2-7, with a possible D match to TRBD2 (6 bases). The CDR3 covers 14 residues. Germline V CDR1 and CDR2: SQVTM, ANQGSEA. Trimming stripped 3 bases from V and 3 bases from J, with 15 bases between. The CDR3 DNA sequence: TGCAGCGTTGACGTGGAGGGGTCGGTCTACGAGCAGTACTTC. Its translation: CSVDVEGSVYEQYF.

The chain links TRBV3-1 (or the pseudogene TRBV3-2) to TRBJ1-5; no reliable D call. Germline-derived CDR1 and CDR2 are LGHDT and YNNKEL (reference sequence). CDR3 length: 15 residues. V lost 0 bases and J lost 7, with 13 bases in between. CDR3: CASSQDTRILQPQHF. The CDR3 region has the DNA TGTGCCAGCAGCCAAGATACGAGAATTTTACAGCCCCAGCATTTT.

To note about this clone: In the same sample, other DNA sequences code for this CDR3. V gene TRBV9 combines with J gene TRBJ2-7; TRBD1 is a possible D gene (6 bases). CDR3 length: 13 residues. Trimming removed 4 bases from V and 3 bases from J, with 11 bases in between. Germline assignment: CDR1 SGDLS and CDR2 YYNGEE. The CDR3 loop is CASSPPDSYEQYF. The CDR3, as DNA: TGTGCCAGCAGCCCCCCGGACAGCTACGAGCAGTACTTC.

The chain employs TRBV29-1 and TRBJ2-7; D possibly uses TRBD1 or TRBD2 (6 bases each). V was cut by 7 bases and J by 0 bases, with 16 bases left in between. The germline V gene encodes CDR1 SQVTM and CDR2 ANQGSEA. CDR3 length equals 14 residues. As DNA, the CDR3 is TGCAGCGCGGGGGCTAGCGCGAGCTCCTACGAGCAGTACTTC. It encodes CSAGASASSYEQYF.

The CDR3 here is CSASAGTSSYNEQFF. The CDR3, as DNA: TGCAGTGCTAGTGCGGGGACTAGCTCCTACAATGAGCAGTTCTTC. This chain connects TRBV20-1 to TRBJ2-1, with 8 bases aligning to TRBD2. Germline loops: CDR1 DFQATT, CDR2 SNEGSKA (reference sequence). Trimming removed 3 bases from V and 0 bases from J; junction bases left unmatched: 4. The CDR3 totals 15 residues.

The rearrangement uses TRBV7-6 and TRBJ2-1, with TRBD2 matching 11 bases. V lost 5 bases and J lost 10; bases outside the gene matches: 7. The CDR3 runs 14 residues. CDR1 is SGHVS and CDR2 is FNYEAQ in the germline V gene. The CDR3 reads CASSLMTSGDEQFF. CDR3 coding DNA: TGTGCCAGCAGCCTGATGACTAGCGGGGACGAGCAGTTCTTC.

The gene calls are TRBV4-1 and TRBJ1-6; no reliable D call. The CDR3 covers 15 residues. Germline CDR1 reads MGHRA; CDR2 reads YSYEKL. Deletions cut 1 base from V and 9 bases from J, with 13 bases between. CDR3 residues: CASSQARGSTSPLHF. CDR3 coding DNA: TGCGCCAGCAGCCAAGCACGGGGTTCCACTTCACCCCTCCACTTT.

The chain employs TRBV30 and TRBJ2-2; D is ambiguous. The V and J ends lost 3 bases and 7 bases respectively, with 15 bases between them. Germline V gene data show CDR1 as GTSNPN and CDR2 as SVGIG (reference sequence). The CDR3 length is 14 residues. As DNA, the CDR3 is TGTGCCTGGAGGATAGAACAAGGCGTCGGGGAGCTGTTTTTT. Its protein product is CAWRIEQGVGELFF.

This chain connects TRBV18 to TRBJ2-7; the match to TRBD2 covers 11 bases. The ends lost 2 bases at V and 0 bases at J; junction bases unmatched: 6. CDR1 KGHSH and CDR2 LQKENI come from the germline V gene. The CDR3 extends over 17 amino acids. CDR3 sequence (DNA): TGTGCCAGCTCACCATTTGATAGCGGGGGGGGCTCCTACGAGCAGTACTTC. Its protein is CASSPFDSGGGSYEQYF.

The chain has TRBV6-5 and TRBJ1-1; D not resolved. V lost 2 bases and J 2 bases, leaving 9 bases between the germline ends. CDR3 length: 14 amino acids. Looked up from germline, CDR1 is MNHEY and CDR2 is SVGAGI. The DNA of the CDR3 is TGTGCCAGCAGTTACGGTGGCGGTAACACTGAAGCTTTCTTT. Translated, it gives CASSYGGGNTEAFF.

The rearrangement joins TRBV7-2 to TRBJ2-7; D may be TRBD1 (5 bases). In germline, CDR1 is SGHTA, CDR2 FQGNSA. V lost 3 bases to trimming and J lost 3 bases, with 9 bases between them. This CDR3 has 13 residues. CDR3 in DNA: TGTGCCAGCAGCTTCGACAGAGACTACGAGCAGTACTTC. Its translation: CASSFDRDYEQYF.

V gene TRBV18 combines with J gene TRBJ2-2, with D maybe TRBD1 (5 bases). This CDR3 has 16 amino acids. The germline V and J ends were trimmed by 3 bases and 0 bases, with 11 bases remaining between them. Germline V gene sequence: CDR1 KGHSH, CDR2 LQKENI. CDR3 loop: CASSPWQGTNTGELFF. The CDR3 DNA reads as TGTGCCAGCTCACCTTGGCAGGGAACGAACACCGGGGAGCTGTTTTTT.

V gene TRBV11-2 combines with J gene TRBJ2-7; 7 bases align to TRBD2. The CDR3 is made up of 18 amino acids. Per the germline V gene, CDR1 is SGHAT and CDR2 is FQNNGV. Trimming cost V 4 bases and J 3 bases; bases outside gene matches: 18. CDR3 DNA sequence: TGTGCCAGCAGCTCTACGGATGGGATTACTAGCGCCCGCTACGAGCAGTACTTC. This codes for CASSSTDGITSARYEQYF.

CDR3: CASSDRAGQPQHF. The DNA of the CDR3 is TGTGCCAGCAGTGACAGGGCGGGGCAGCCCCAGCATTTT. This chain joins TRBV12-3 or TRBV12-4 and TRBJ1-5, with 7 bases fitting TRBD1. J lost 7 bases, V lost 5 bases, and 5 bases had no gene match. This CDR3 contains 13 residues.

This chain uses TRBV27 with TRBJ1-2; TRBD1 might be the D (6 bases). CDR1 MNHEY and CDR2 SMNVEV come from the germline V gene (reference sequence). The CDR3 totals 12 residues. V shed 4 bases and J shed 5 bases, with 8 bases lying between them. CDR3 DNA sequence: TGTGCCAGCAGTTCTACAGGGTATGGCTACACCTTC. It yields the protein CASSSTGYGYTF.

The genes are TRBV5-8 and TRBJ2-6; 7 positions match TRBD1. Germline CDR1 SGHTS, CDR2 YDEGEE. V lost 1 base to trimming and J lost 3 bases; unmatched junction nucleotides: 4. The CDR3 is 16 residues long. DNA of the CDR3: TGTGCCAGCAGCTTGTCCCCAGGGGGTGGGGCCAACGTCCTGACTTTC. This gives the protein CASSLSPGGGANVLTF.